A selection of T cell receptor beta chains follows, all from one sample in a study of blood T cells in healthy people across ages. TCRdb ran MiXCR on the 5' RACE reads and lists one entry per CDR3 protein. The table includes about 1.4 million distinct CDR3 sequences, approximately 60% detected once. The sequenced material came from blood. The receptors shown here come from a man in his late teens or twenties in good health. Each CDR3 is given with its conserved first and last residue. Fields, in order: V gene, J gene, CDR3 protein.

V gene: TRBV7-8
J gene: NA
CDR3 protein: CASSSHGVTGSYEQYF

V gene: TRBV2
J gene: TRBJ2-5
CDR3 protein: CASVGWGAQETQYF

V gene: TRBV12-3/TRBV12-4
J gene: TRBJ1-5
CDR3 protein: CASSPQGVHQPQHF

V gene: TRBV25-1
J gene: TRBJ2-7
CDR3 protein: CASSEPGSYEQYF

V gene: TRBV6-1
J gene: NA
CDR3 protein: CASSEIQGASYEQYF

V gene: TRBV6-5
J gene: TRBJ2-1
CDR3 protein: CASSRSGGEQFF

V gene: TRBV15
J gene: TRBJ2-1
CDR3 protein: CATRDNSGKSRNEQFF

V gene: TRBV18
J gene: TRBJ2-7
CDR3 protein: CASSPSGTGGGNYEQYF

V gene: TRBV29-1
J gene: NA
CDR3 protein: CSVGRGPKQGGYEQYF

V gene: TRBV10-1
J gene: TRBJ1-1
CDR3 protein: CASSEGRNEAFF

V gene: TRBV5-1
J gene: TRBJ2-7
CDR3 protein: CASRLETSSGEQYF

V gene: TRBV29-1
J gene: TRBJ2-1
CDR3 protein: CSVDSGLAENNEQFF

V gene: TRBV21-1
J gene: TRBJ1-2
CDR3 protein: CASSKTGGASNYGYTF

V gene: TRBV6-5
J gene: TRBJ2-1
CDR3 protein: CASSYGRVNEQFF

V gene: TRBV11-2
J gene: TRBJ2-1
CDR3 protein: CASSSVGEKFF

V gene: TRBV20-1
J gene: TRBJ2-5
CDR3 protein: CSAHSLAGATQETQYF

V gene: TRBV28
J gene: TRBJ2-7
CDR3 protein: CASSSFLGDIVGYEQYF

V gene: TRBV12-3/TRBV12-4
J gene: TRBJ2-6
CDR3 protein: CAVVDSSGANVLTF

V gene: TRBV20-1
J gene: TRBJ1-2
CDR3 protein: CSAAPYRGGSYNYGYTF

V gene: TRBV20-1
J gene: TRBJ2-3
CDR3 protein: CSAIRASVSNTQYF

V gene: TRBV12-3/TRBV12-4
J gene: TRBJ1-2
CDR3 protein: CASSWGQRDYGYTF

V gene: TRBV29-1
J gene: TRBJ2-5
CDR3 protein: CSVTGFRETQYF

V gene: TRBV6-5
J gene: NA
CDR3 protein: CASSYSNLAGEERRFSEQYF

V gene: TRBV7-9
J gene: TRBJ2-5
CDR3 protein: CASSSNRERYF

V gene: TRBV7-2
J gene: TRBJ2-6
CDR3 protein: CASSDRVSGANVLTF

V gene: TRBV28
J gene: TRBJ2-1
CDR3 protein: CASSLLYVGTSGGDSSYNEQFF

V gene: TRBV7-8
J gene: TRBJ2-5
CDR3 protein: CASSLYRGLQETQYF

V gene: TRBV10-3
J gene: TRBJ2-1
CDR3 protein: CAIGESGALGEQFF

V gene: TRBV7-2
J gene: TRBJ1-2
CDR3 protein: CASSLDHPGASYGYTF

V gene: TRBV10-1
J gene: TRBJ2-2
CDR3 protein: CASSEGGHGELFF

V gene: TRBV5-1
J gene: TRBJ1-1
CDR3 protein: CASSLEGVFGNTEAFF

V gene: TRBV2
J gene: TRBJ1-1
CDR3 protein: CASRGFGQGPLNTEAFF

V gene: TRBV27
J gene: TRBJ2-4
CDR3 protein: CASSSQNKYIQYF

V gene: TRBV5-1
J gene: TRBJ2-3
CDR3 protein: CASSLVVGRRTDTQYF